These 28 T cell receptor beta chains originate from one sample sequenced in a study of shared clonotypes between healthy human individuals. Repertoires were generated with immunoSEQ multiplex PCR, while TCRdb's copy carries only in-frame clones and drops some. The table records millions of clones, 95% of them present only once. The sample consisted of naive CD4+ T cells sorted from blood. Subset indicated: CD45RA+ positively selected. Source of these receptors: a man younger than 35 in good health.

With regard to this clone: Other DNA sequences in the sample encode the same CDR3. This sequence joins TRBV27 and TRBJ2-6; no firm D call. The CDR3 totals 14 residues. Germline V lookup: CDR1 MNHEY, CDR2 SMNVEV (reference sequence). The germline V and J ends were trimmed by 8 bases and 0 bases, with 8 bases remaining between them. CDR3 nucleotide sequence: TGTGCCAGCTCGCCCGACTCTGGGGCCAACGTCCTGACTTTC. This gives the protein CASSPDSGANVLTF.

This sequence joins TRBV7-2 and TRBJ2-7; D unresolved. Trimming stripped 7 bases from V and 5 bases from J, with 12 bases between. This CDR3 contains 12 residues. Germline loops: CDR1 SGHTA, CDR2 FQGNSA. The CDR3 reads CASIENSHEQYF. Here the CDR3 DNA reads TGTGCCAGCATCGAGAACAGTCACGAGCAGTACTTC. The full variable domain, with the rest looked up from reference TRBV7-2 and TRBJ2-7, is GAGVSQSPSNKVTEKGKDVELRCDPISGHTALYWYRQSLGQGLEFLIYFQGNSAPDKSGLPSDRFSAERTGGSVSTLTIQRTQQEDSAVYLCASIENSHEQYFGPGTRLTVT.

On this clone: Germline is not matched at one junction end, which may reflect a read error. This chain uses TRBV10-3 with TRBJ1-1; D may be TRBD1 (6 bases). This CDR3 has 11 residues. Germline CDR1 is ENHRY and CDR2 is SYGVKD. This CDR3 is CAVRGNTEAFF. In nucleotides, the CDR3 is TGTGCCGTCAGGGGGAACACTGAAGCTTTCTTT.

This clone was seen a few times. This chain connects TRBV12-5 to TRBJ1-2; D gene uncertain. Germline lookup yields CDR1 LGHNT and CDR2 FRNRAP. This CDR3 region has 15 residues. V lost 6 bases to trimming and J lost 2 bases, with 16 bases between them. The CDR3 region is CASGPHQDSNYGYTF. CDR3 DNA sequence: TGTGCTAGTGGACCGCACCAAGATTCAAACTATGGCTACACCTTC.

This clone was picked up one time. The chain is built from TRBV30 and TRBJ1-4; the match to TRBD1 covers 10 bases. This CDR3 is 13 amino acids long. V lost 4 bases, J lost 8 bases, and 4 bases stayed unmatched. CDR1 GTSNPN and CDR2 SVGIG come from the germline V gene (reference sequence). CDR3 loop: CAWTGTGEEKLFF. The CDR3 coding sequence is TGTGCCTGGACCGGGACAGGGGAAGAAAAACTGTTTTTT.

As regards this clone: Distinct nucleotide sequences in the sample also encode this CDR3. CDR3 coding DNA: TGTGCCAGCAGCTTGGGCGGGGGGGTCCAAGAGACCCAGTACTTC. Amino acids: CASSLGGGVQETQYF. The rearrangement joins TRBV5-4 to TRBJ2-5; 9 positions match TRBD2. V gave up 0 bases and J gave up 1 base; unmatched junction bases: 1. From germline, CDR1 is SGHNT and CDR2 YYREEE (reference sequence). CDR3 length equals 15 residues.

The CDR3 nucleotides read TGTGCCAGCAGCTTTGAAAAGCGGGAGAGGGGCACCGGGGAGCTGTTTTTT. Translated, it gives CASSFEKRERGTGELFF. The chain is built from TRBV7-2 and TRBJ2-2; 8 bases align to TRBD2. CDR3 length: 17 residues. The trim removed 3 bases at V and 4 bases at J, leaving 10 bases unmatched. Germline V gives CDR1 SGHTA, CDR2 FQGNSA.

This clone was recorded once. CDR3 bases: TGTGCTAGTGGTTTGCCCCTTGCAGGAACCACCCAGCATTTT. Translated, it gives CASGLPLAGTTQHF. The genes are TRBV12-5 and TRBJ1-5; D gene ambiguous. Trimming cost V 2 bases and J 11 bases, with 16 bases left between them. CDR3 length equals 14 residues. Germline V lookup: CDR1 LGHNT, CDR2 FRNRAP.

The rearrangement uses TRBV7-2 and TRBJ2-5, with no clear D. Germline V gives CDR1 SGHTA, CDR2 FQGNSA. V was trimmed by 5 bases and J by 3 bases, leaving 13 bases between them. The CDR3 has 14 amino acids. The CDR3 DNA is TGTGCCAGCAGCCCCGGCGACGGTGAAGAGACCCAGTACTTC. It codes for CASSPGDGEETQYF. Full variable domain (outside the CDR3, taken from reference TRBV7-2 and TRBJ2-5): GAGVSQSPSNKVTEKGKDVELRCDPISGHTALYWYRQSLGQGLEFLIYFQGNSAPDKSGLPSDRFSAERTGGSVSTLTIQRTQQEDSAVYLCASSPGDGEETQYFGPGTRLLVL.

The V and J genes are TRBV4-3 and TRBJ2-2, with TRBD2 as a possible D gene (5 bases). Germline V CDR1 and CDR2: LGHNA, YSLEER. The CDR3 spans 15 residues. The V end was cut by 0 bases, the J end by 6 bases, with 11 bases between. CDR3 region: CASSQDWESSGELFF. In DNA, the CDR3 is TGCGCCAGCAGCCAAGATTGGGAGAGCTCCGGGGAGCTGTTTTTT.

This chain uses TRBV30 with TRBJ1-2, with unresolved D. CDR3 length equals 14 residues. CDR1 and CDR2 from the germline V gene are GTSNPN and SVGIG (reference sequence). Trimming cost V 0 bases and J 4 bases, with 12 bases left between them. This chain's CDR3 is CAWSVGVGSYGYTF. In nucleotides, the CDR3 is TGTGCCTGGAGTGTAGGAGTAGGATCCTATGGCTACACCTTC. The full variable domain, in which reference TRBV30 and TRBJ1-2 provide the parts outside the CDR3, is SQTIHQWPATLVQPVGSPLSLECTVEGTSNPNLYWYRQAAGRGLQLLFYSVGIGQISSEVPQNLSASRPQDRQFILSSKKLLLSDSGFYLCAWSVGVGSYGYTFGSGTRLTVV.

The chain employs TRBV6-1 and TRBJ1-5; unclear D gene. In germline, CDR1 is MNHNS, CDR2 SASEGT. The length of the CDR3 is 17 residues. V lost 0 bases to trimming and J lost 2 bases, with 14 bases between them. CDR3: CASSEAGRAKGNQPQHF. The CDR3 region has the DNA TGTGCCAGCAGTGAAGCCGGTAGGGCAAAGGGCAATCAGCCCCAGCATTTT.

The gene calls are TRBV5-1 and TRBJ2-5; no firm D call. Germline V CDR1 and CDR2: SGHRS, YFSETQ. The CDR3 consists of 13 residues. Trimming removed 0 bases from V and 5 bases from J, with 8 bases in between. The DNA for the CDR3 is TGCGCCAGCAGCTTGGATCCCCCGGAGACCCAGTACTTC. Translation gives CASSLDPPETQYF.

This clone was observed a single time. The chain carries TRBV27 and TRBJ2-7, with D perhaps given as TRBD1 or TRBD2 (5 bases each). CDR3 length equals 16 residues. The germline V and J ends were trimmed by 5 bases and 0 bases, with 17 bases remaining between them. The germline V gene encodes CDR1 MNHEY and CDR2 SMNVEV (reference sequence). The chain's CDR3 is CASSPNGDGYSYEQYF. CDR3 nucleotide sequence: TGTGCCAGCAGTCCGAACGGGGACGGTTACTCCTACGAGCAGTACTTC.

This clone was picked up one time. The CDR3, as DNA: TGTGCCAGGGAGGGGACCCAGTACTTC. Protein: CAREGTQYF. This chain links TRBV2 with TRBJ2-5, with a possible D match to TRBD2 (6 bases). Trimming removed 9 bases from V and 7 bases from J, with 6 bases in between. The CDR3 is made up of 9 amino acids. Looked up from germline, CDR1 is SNHLY and CDR2 is FYNNEI. Drawing the rest from reference TRBV2 and TRBJ2-5, the complete variable domain is EPEVTQTPSHQVTQMGQEVILRCVPISNHLYFYWYRQILGQKVEFLVSFYNNEISEKSEIFDDQFSVERPDGSNFTLKIRSTKLEDSAMYFCAREGTQYFGPGTRLLVL.

The gene calls are TRBV6-1 and TRBJ2-1; D is perhaps TRBD2 (5 bases). There are 15 residues in the CDR3. The V end was cut by 3 bases, the J end by 3 bases, with 12 bases between. Germline CDR1 is MNHNS and CDR2 is SASEGT. CDR3 region: CASSEVLAGYNEQFF. Here the CDR3 DNA reads TGTGCCAGCAGTGAGGTCCTAGCTGGCTACAATGAGCAGTTCTTC.

The rearrangement links TRBV28 to TRBJ1-2, with TRBD1 identical over 7 bases. V dropped 10 bases and J dropped 8; count of bases not matched to a gene: 7. CDR1 is MDHEN, CDR2 SYDVKM, per germline. The CDR3 covers 11 residues. CDR3 nucleotide sequence: TGTGCCATAATAGGGGGCAGAGGCTACACCTTC. Its protein is CAIIGGRGYTF.

The chain uses TRBV30 and TRBJ1-1; no clear D gene. The CDR3 is made up of 13 amino acids. CDR1 is GTSNPN and CDR2 is SVGIG in the germline V gene (reference sequence). Between the trimmed V and J ends, which lost 6 bases and 5 bases, there was a span of 16 bases. Written as DNA, the CDR3 is TGTGCCTGCCTCACGGGCGGGAGGACTGAAGCTTTCTTT. It encodes CACLTGGRTEAFF.

The V call is TRBV5-5, the J call TRBJ1-2; a weak D match, TRBD1 (6 bases). V lost 6 bases and J lost 8, with 23 bases in between. From germline, CDR1 is SGHKS and CDR2 YYEKEE (reference sequence). This CDR3 spans 15 amino acids. In DNA, the CDR3 is TGTGCCAGCATCCCAGACAGGCTAAGAACCTGGGGCTACACCTTC. It translates to CASIPDRLRTWGYTF.

As for this clone: At the DNA level, this CDR3 is encoded by other sequences in the same sample as well. The chain uses TRBV6-5 and TRBJ2-2; 7 nucleotides line up with TRBD1. The ends lost 9 bases at V and 6 bases at J; junction bases unmatched: 4. The CDR3 consists of 12 residues. Germline CDR1 reads MNHEY; CDR2 reads SVGAGI. This CDR3 is CASTQGAGELFF. Written as DNA, the CDR3 is TGTGCCAGTACCCAGGGGGCCGGGGAGCTGTTTTTT.

About this clone: At the DNA level, this CDR3 is encoded by other sequences in the same sample as well. This rearrangement joins TRBV2 to TRBJ2-5, with TRBD1 as a possible D gene (6 bases). V lost 5 bases and J lost 5, with 9 bases in between. Germline V lookup: CDR1 SNHLY, CDR2 FYNNEI. This CDR3 has 12 residues. The CDR3 reads CASSTGSETQYF. The CDR3 coding sequence is TGTGCCAGCAGTACAGGGAGCGAGACCCAGTACTTC.

In the case of this clone: The sample carries other DNA sequences with the same CDR3. This chain links TRBV5-6 with TRBJ2-6; no clear D. The CDR3 spans 15 residues. Germline CDR1 and CDR2: SGHDT and YYEEEE. The V end lost 0 bases, the J end lost 0 bases, and 4 bases lay between the germline ends. The CDR3 spells CASSLGYSGANVLTF. CDR3 sequence (DNA): TGTGCCAGCAGCTTGGGGTACTCTGGGGCCAACGTCCTGACTTTC.

CDR3 protein: CASRLSRDRSLNTEAFF. The CDR3 DNA reads TGTGCCAGCAGACTATCCCGGGACAGAAGCTTGAACACTGAAGCTTTCTTT. This chain connects TRBV2 to TRBJ1-1; TRBD1 matches 7 bases. This CDR3 comprises 17 residues. V dropped 6 bases and J dropped 0; count of bases not matched to a gene: 13. Germline V gene lookup returns CDR1 SNHLY and CDR2 FYNNEI. Using reference TRBV2 and TRBJ1-1 for the parts outside the CDR3, the full variable domain is EPEVTQTPSHQVTQMGQEVILRCVPISNHLYFYWYRQILGQKVEFLVSFYNNEISEKSEIFDDQFSVERPDGSNFTLKIRSTKLEDSAMYFCASRLSRDRSLNTEAFFGQGTRLTVV.

CDR3 coding DNA: TGCGCCAGCAGTCCACAGGGCGGGGGATATACTGAAGCTTTCTTT. This sequence encodes CASSPQGGGYTEAFF. The genes are TRBV10-1 and TRBJ1-1, with a tentative D call TRBD1 (6 bases). Germline loops: CDR1 WNHNN, CDR2 SYGVQD (reference sequence). Trimming pared 5 bases from V and 5 bases from J, leaving 18 bases between. The CDR3 totals 15 residues.

CDR3 bases: TGTGCCAGCAGCTTTCCACAGGGGCGGACTGAAGCTTTCTTT. Translation: CASSFPQGRTEAFF. The chain couples TRBV7-9 to TRBJ1-1; 7 bases agree with TRBD1. The CDR3 runs 14 residues. CDR1 and CDR2 (germline): SEHNR, FQNEAQ (reference sequence). The V and J ends lost 3 bases and 5 bases, in that order; junction bases with no gene match: 6.

The chain links TRBV2 to TRBJ2-7; weak D call: TRBD1 (6 bases). Trimming shortened V by 6 bases and J by 6 bases, and 15 bases separated the two germline ends. Germline V gene data show CDR1 as SNHLY and CDR2 as FYNNEI. CDR3 length: 13 amino acids. CDR3 sequence (DNA): TGTGCCAGCAGCAACAGGGAAGAATCCGAGCAGTACTTC. Protein: CASSNREESEQYF.

A single count supports this clone. This sequence joins TRBV19 and TRBJ1-5; TRBD1 aligns across 9 bases. Germline CDR1 and CDR2: LNHDA and SQIVND (reference sequence). CDR3 length equals 15 residues. V was clipped by 7 bases and J by 6 bases; unmatched bases: 10. CDR3 DNA sequence: TGTGCCAGTACCTCGGGGACAGGGAACGGTCAGCCCCAGCATTTT. Translated, it gives CASTSGTGNGQPQHF.

J is TRBJ2-7 and V is TRBV27, with D unresolved. CDR1 and CDR2 (germline): MNHEY, SMNVEV (reference sequence). The V gene lost 3 bases and the J gene lost 2 bases, with 8 bases spanning the gap. CDR3 length equals 13 residues. The CDR3 DNA reads as TGTGCCAGCAGTTTCCTACCTACCTACGAGCAGTACTTC. This encodes CASSFLPTYEQYF.